This T cell receptor (beta chain) was sequenced for a study of blood T cells in healthy people across ages. Notes on this clonotype: What it binds is not known.

It was with a sample-barcoded 5' primer and a J-beta primer mix that a second PCR of about 6 to 12 cycles was run. A template-switch adaptor with 12 random nucleotides tagged each cDNA molecule. Per-sample output comprised a minimum of 3 million paired-end reads containing CDR3. TCRdb reprocessed the 5' RACE reads via MiXCR and lists one record per CDR3 protein. The sample lists some 1.6 million distinct CDR3 sequences; around 36% were seen once. Points from the study as a whole: With naive T cell percentage, TCR beta diversity showed a strong correlation. Leaving the PBMCs unsorted stopped any conclusive comparison of naive versus antigen-experienced cells.

CDR1 is SGDLS and CDR2 is YYNGEE in the germline V gene. The V segment lost 4 bases and the J segment 5 bases; nucleotides outside the gene matches: 11. The CDR3 covers 15 residues. Sequences were obtained from blood. This chain links TRBV9 with TRBJ2-5; 7 bases are a match to TRBD1. The sequence derives from a woman under 40 in good health. CDR3 protein: CASSPPSGTVETQYF. In nucleotides, the CDR3 is TGTGCCAGCAGCCCACCCTCCGGGACAGTGGAGACCCAGTACTTC. The whole variable domain, filled in from reference TRBV9 and TRBJ2-5, reads DSGVTQTPKHLITATGQRVTLRCSPRSGDLSVYWYQQSLDQGLQFLIQYYNGEERAKGNILERFSAQQFPDLHSELNLSSLELGDSALYFCASSPPSGTVETQYFGPGTRLLVL.